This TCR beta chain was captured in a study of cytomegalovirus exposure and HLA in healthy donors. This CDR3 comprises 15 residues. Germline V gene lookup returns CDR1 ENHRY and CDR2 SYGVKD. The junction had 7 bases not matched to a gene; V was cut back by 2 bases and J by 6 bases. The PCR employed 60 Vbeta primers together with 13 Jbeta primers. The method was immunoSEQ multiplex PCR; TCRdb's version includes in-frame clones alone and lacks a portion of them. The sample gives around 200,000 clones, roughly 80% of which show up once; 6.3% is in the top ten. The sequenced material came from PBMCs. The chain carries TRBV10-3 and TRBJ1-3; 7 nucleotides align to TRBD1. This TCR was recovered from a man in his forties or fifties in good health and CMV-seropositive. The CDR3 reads CAISEMTGFVNTIYF. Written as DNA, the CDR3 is TGTGCCATCAGTGAGATGACAGGGTTCGTAAACACCATATATTTT.